These T cell receptor beta chains were read from a single sample in a study of blood T cell repertoires in COVID-19. This table comes from immunoSEQ multiplex PCR, and its TCRdb copy is limited to in-frame clones, with some not included. The data contain roughly 150,000 clones, 65% to 80% of them singletons. The sequencing sample was made of PBMCs or T cells enriched from blood (not recorded which). The receptors here all came from a woman aged 70 to 79 in a cohort exposed to, infected with or recovered from COVID-19 (not recorded which). Each CDR3 is given with its conserved first and last residue. Fields, in order: J gene, V gene, D gene, clone size, CDR3 DNA, CDR3 protein. D genes are given only for firm matches. Not every row has a clone size; where given, it reads once, few, many or a size class.

J: TRBJ2-3
V: TRBV7-9
D: NA
size: NA
DNA: TGTGCCAGCAGCGGTCAGGGCTTAACCACAGATACGCAGTATTTT
CDR3: CASSGQGLTTDTQYF

J: TRBJ1-6
V: TRBV10-2
D: TRBD1
size: few
DNA: TGCGCCAGTTCCGGGACAGAGAATTCACCCCTCCACTTT
CDR3: CASSGTENSPLHF

J: TRBJ2-7
V: TRBV14
D: TRBD1
size: NA
DNA: TGTGCCAGCAGCCCACAAGTCCCAACCCGTCGGGACAGGGTCTCCTACGAGCAGTACTTC
CDR3: CASSPQVPTRRDRVSYEQYF

J: TRBJ2-1
V: TRBV19
D: TRBD2
size: NA
DNA: TGTGCCAGTAGTATGGGGTGGACTAGTGGTGAGCAGTTCTTC
CDR3: CASSMGWTSGEQFF

J: TRBJ1-5
V: TRBV2
D: TRBD1
size: once
DNA: TGTGCCAGCGGGGACAGGGGGGTTCAGCCCCAGCATTTT
CDR3: CASGDRGVQPQHF

J: TRBJ1-2
V: TRBV10-2
D: TRBD1
size: NA
DNA: TGCGCCAGCAGGGAAGGGGGCGCGGGCTATGGCTACACCTTC
CDR3: CASREGGAGYGYTF

J: TRBJ2-3
V: TRBV4-1
D: NA
size: NA
DNA: TGCGCCAGCAGCCAGGAGGGAGGTGGGCGGGTGATCACAGATACGCAGTATTTT
CDR3: CASSQEGGGRVITDTQYF

J: TRBJ1-4
V: TRBV2
D: NA
size: NA
DNA: TGTGCCAGCAGGGATTCAGGGACTAATGAAAAACTGTTTTTT
CDR3: CASRDSGTNEKLFF

J: TRBJ2-3
V: TRBV20-1
D: NA
size: NA
DNA: TGCAGTGCTAGTGGTGCTAGCGCGACAGATACGCAGTATTTT
CDR3: CSASGASATDTQYF

J: TRBJ1-2
V: TRBV15
D: TRBD1
size: NA
DNA: TGTGCCACCAGCAGAGTGCAGGGGGGTGGTGGCTACACCTTC
CDR3: CATSRVQGGGGYTF

J: TRBJ2-3
V: TRBV7-2
D: TRBD2
size: NA
DNA: TGTGCCAGCAGCCCTCGGACTAGCAGAAGCACAGATACGCAGTATTTT
CDR3: CASSPRTSRSTDTQYF

J: TRBJ2-1
V: TRBV29-1
D: TRBD1
size: NA
DNA: TGCAGCGGTGATAGGGGGACAGGGGGCGATGAGCAGTTCTTC
CDR3: CSGDRGTGGDEQFF

J: TRBJ2-7
V: TRBV28
D: NA
size: NA
DNA: TGTGCCAGCAGTGACAGTATGGCCGAGCAGTACTTC
CDR3: CASSDSMAEQYF

J: TRBJ2-2
V: TRBV19
D: TRBD1
size: NA
DNA: TGTGCCAGTCGGGACAGGTTCCAGAACACCGGGGAGCTGTTTTTT
CDR3: CASRDRFQNTGELFF

J: TRBJ1-5
V: TRBV2
D: NA
size: NA
DNA: TGTGCCAGCAGTGAGGTCAGTTCAAGACAGCCCCAGCATTTT
CDR3: CASSEVSSRQPQHF

J: TRBJ1-2
V: TRBV5-1
D: NA
size: NA
DNA: TGCGCCAGCAGCCGGGGCGGGGGTGCCGCTAACTATGGCTACACCTTC
CDR3: CASSRGGGAANYGYTF

J: TRBJ2-5
V: TRBV27
D: TRBD2
size: NA
DNA: TGTGCCAGCAGTCCGAGGACGGGACTAGACAAAGAGACCCAGTACTTC
CDR3: CASSPRTGLDKETQYF

J: TRBJ1-4
V: TRBV2
D: TRBD1
size: NA
DNA: TGTGCCAGCGGATGGACAGGGCAGGGTGAAAAACTGTTTTTT
CDR3: CASGWTGQGEKLFF

J: TRBJ1-6
V: TRBV12-3/TRBV12-4
D: NA
size: NA
DNA: TGTGCCAGCAGTCCCAATAATTCACCCCTCCACTTT
CDR3: CASSPNNSPLHF

J: TRBJ1-2
V: TRBV7-2
D: TRBD1
size: few
DNA: TGTGCCAGCAGCTTGGGAGGACAGGGGTATGGCTACACCTTC
CDR3: CASSLGGQGYGYTF

J: TRBJ2-2
V: TRBV24-1
D: NA
size: NA
DNA: TGTGCCACCAGTGGTTGGCAGGGCTATACCGGGGAGCTGTTTTTT
CDR3: CATSGWQGYTGELFF

J: TRBJ2-1
V: TRBV11-2
D: TRBD2
size: NA
DNA: TGTGCCAGCAGCGCCGGGACTAGCGGGTACAATGAGCAGTTCTTC
CDR3: CASSAGTSGYNEQFF

J: TRBJ2-7
V: TRBV4-1
D: TRBD2
size: NA
DNA: TGCGCCAGCAGCCACCCTGCGGCGGGGGTTACCTACGAGCAGTACTTC
CDR3: CASSHPAAGVTYEQYF

J: TRBJ1-5
V: TRBV11-2
D: NA
size: few
DNA: TGTGCCAGCAGCTTAGCCGGGAGCAATCAGCCCCAGCATTTT
CDR3: CASSLAGSNQPQHF

J: TRBJ2-7
V: TRBV6-5
D: TRBD1
size: NA
DNA: TGTGCCAGCAGCCGACAGGGGCCATCCTCCTACGAGCAGTACTTC
CDR3: CASSRQGPSSYEQYF

J: TRBJ2-5
V: TRBV7-2
D: TRBD2
size: NA
DNA: TGTGCCAGCAGCTCGGGAGCGGGAGGGGATGAGACCCAGTACTTC
CDR3: CASSSGAGGDETQYF

J: TRBJ1-1
V: TRBV2
D: TRBD1
size: NA
DNA: TGTGCCAGCTCCCTGGGACAGTACACTGAAGCTTTCTTT
CDR3: CASSLGQYTEAFF

J: TRBJ2-7
V: TRBV28
D: TRBD2
size: NA
DNA: TGTGCCAGCAGTCCGGCGGGGGGGCACTACGAGCAGTACTTC
CDR3: CASSPAGGHYEQYF

J: TRBJ1-1
V: TRBV19
D: NA
size: NA
DNA: TGTGCCAGTAGACTGGGAGGAAGCAGAACTGAAGCTTTCTTT
CDR3: CASRLGGSRTEAFF

J: TRBJ1-2
V: TRBV24-1
D: TRBD1
size: NA
DNA: TGTGCCACCAGTGATCTCGGGACAGGCGGGGGCTACACCTTC
CDR3: CATSDLGTGGGYTF

J: TRBJ2-1
V: TRBV4-2
D: NA
size: few
DNA: TGTGCCAGCAGCGTCCGGGACTCCGATGAGCAGTTCTTC
CDR3: CASSVRDSDEQFF

J: TRBJ2-7
V: TRBV10-3
D: TRBD1
size: few
DNA: TGTGCCATCAGTGAGACTGGACAGGGGACGCCCTACGAGCAGTACTTC
CDR3: CAISETGQGTPYEQYF

J: TRBJ1-5
V: TRBV6-5
D: NA
size: once
DNA: TGTGCCAGCAGTTACCGGCGGAGTCAGCCCCAGCATTTT
CDR3: CASSYRRSQPQHF

J: TRBJ1-1
V: TRBV20-1
D: NA
size: NA
DNA: TGCAGTGCTAGTAGGCCGGGAGGCATGAACACTGAAGCTTTCTTT
CDR3: CSASRPGGMNTEAFF

J: TRBJ2-7
V: TRBV28
D: NA
size: NA
DNA: TGTGCCAGTACAGGTCCCCCGTCCTACGAGCAGTACTTC
CDR3: CASTGPPSYEQYF

J: TRBJ2-7
V: TRBV11-3
D: TRBD2
size: few
DNA: TGTGCCAGCAGCAATAGCGGGGTCTCCTACGAGCAGTACTTC
CDR3: CASSNSGVSYEQYF

J: TRBJ2-5
V: TRBV5-1
D: TRBD2
size: few
DNA: TGCGCCAGCAGCCGTTCTAGCGGGAGTCTACAAGAGACCCAGTACTTC
CDR3: CASSRSSGSLQETQYF

J: TRBJ2-1
V: TRBV3-1/TRBV3-2
D: TRBD2
size: NA
DNA: TGTGCCAGCAGCTTCGCGGGGGATGAGCAGTTCTTC
CDR3: CASSFAGDEQFF

J: TRBJ2-1
V: TRBV5-6
D: TRBD2
size: few
DNA: TGTGCCAGCAGCCCGCCGACTATCAGCGGGATTTCTCTCAATGAGCAGTTCTTC
CDR3: CASSPPTISGISLNEQFF

J: TRBJ1-2
V: TRBV7-8
D: NA
size: NA
DNA: TGTGCCAGCAGCTTGGCCCTGTATCAGGGCAGCTACTATGGCTACACCTTC
CDR3: CASSLALYQGSYYGYTF

J: TRBJ2-3
V: TRBV19
D: TRBD2
size: few
DNA: TGTGCCAGTAGAAGGACTAGCGGAACAGATACGCAGTATTTT
CDR3: CASRRTSGTDTQYF

J: TRBJ2-7
V: TRBV5-4
D: NA
size: NA
DNA: TGTGCCAGCAGCCGTAGGGACACCGTCGGCGAGCAGTACTTC
CDR3: CASSRRDTVGEQYF

J: TRBJ1-1
V: TRBV15
D: NA
size: once
DNA: TGTGCCACCAGCAGAGGCTATGTAACTGAAGCTTTCTTT
CDR3: CATSRGYVTEAFF

J: TRBJ2-1
V: TRBV3-1/TRBV3-2
D: NA
size: few
DNA: TGTGCCAGCAGCCAAGCGGGAGTAGGGGTGAGCAATGAGCAGTTCTTC
CDR3: CASSQAGVGVSNEQFF

J: TRBJ2-2
V: TRBV11-3
D: NA
size: NA
DNA: TGTGCCAGCAGCTTAGAGGTGTGGGAGGAGGGCACCGGGGAGCTGTTTTTT
CDR3: CASSLEVWEEGTGELFF

J: TRBJ2-3
V: TRBV19
D: NA
size: NA
DNA: TGTGCCAGTAGTATGTCTTACACAGATACGCAGTATTTT
CDR3: CASSMSYTDTQYF

J: TRBJ1-1
V: TRBV9
D: TRBD1
size: NA
DNA: TGTGCCAGCAGCGTAGGACAGGGGGCGCCTGAAGCTTTCTTT
CDR3: CASSVGQGAPEAFF

J: TRBJ2-2
V: TRBV6-1
D: TRBD2
size: NA
DNA: TGTGCCAGCAGTGGGGGGACTAGCGGGAGTATCAGCACCGGGGAGCTGTTTTTT
CDR3: CASSGGTSGSISTGELFF

J: TRBJ1-1
V: TRBV9
D: NA
size: NA
DNA: TGTGCCAGCAGCGCCCGGGGGGGGGCGGGCACTGAAGCTTTCTTT
CDR3: CASSARGGAGTEAFF

J: TRBJ2-1
V: TRBV11-1
D: TRBD2
size: NA
DNA: TGTGCCAGCGGCGGGGTGGCGGGAGGGACGGGTGAGCAGTTCTTC
CDR3: CASGGVAGGTGEQFF

J: TRBJ2-1
V: TRBV5-1
D: TRBD2
size: NA
DNA: TGCGCCAGCAGCGGGGGACTAGCGGGTTATGAGCAGTTCTTC
CDR3: CASSGGLAGYEQFF

J: TRBJ1-5
V: TRBV9
D: NA
size: NA
DNA: TGTGCCAGCAGCAAGACAGCCTATCAGCCCCAGCATTTT
CDR3: CASSKTAYQPQHF

J: TRBJ1-2
V: TRBV29-1
D: NA
size: NA
DNA: TGCAGCGTTGGCGGGATCCCCTATGGCTACACCTTC
CDR3: CSVGGIPYGYTF

J: TRBJ2-7
V: TRBV6-5
D: NA
size: once
DNA: TGTGCCAGCAGTTACGAGACAGCCACCTACGAGCAGTACTTC
CDR3: CASSYETATYEQYF